This T cell receptor (beta chain) was captured by sequencing in a study of blood T cell repertoires in COVID-19. Study summary: Italy, Spain and the United States were the sources of the convalescent and acute COVID-19 samples.

The germline V and J ends were trimmed by 6 bases and 0 bases, with 12 bases remaining between them. Germline V gene data show CDR1 as SEHNR and CDR2 as FQNEAQ (reference sequence). The CDR3 loop spans 16 amino acids. Methods used by the authors: Counts of nucleated cells, estimated from reference gene primer amplification, were obtained. Libraries were prepared by immunoSEQ multiplex PCR; TCRdb keeps only in-frame clonotypes and omits some of them. V and J calls plus clone size are reproduced from that table; the DNA served to infer D and trimming. Counted here are 80,000 to 95,000 clones, more than 60% occurring once; the ten biggest clones make up less than 20%.

The chain carries TRBV7-9 and TRBJ2-6, with a weak D call TRBD2 (5 bases). The sample comprised peripheral blood. The receptor was isolated from a woman at least 80 years old with active or convalescent COVID-19. The CDR3 spells CASSLPRGSGANVLTF. CDR3 nucleotide sequence: TGTGCCAGCAGTCTCCCTCGGGGCTCTGGGGCCAACGTCCTGACTTTC.